The rows below give T cell receptor beta chains drawn from one sample of a study of blood T cell repertoires in COVID-19. Only in-frame clones appear in the TCRdb table, and some are missing; sequencing was by immunoSEQ multiplex PCR. This table holds some 45,000 clones, approximately 80% found once. The material sequenced was peripheral blood. All receptors derive from a woman aged 55 to 70 with acute or convalescent COVID-19. CDR3s leave out the opening cysteine and the closing phenylalanine or tryptophan.

CDR3 | J | V | length
ASSFPDRGGGYT | TRBJ1-2 | TRBV5-6 | 12
ASSEGGGGRRNQPQH | TRBJ1-5 | TRBV10-2 | 15
ATSIGGNYEQY | TRBJ2-7 | TRBV15 | 11
ASSLSGAGELF | TRBJ2-2 | TRBV12-3/TRBV12-4 | 11
ASSTGSGGYT | TRBJ1-2 | TRBV19 | 10
ASSGGLGGYT | TRBJ1-2 | TRBV27 | 10
ASSDFGGHIYISPLH | TRBJ1-6 | TRBV6-1 | 15
ASRPWGSNTGELF | TRBJ2-2 | TRBV2 | 13
ASRPGQGTKQY | TRBJ2-4 | TRBV6-5 | 11
ASSFRGPYNSPLH | TRBJ1-6 | TRBV6-5 | 13
ASRVDFGEHNEQF | TRBJ2-1 | TRBV2 | 13
ASSSDRGRSEQY | TRBJ2-7 | TRBV5-1 | 12
ASSQTGSGYT | TRBJ1-2 | TRBV21-1 | 10
ASSPGEVRTDTQY | TRBJ2-3 | TRBV5-8 | 13
ASSTWTGVAGELF | TRBJ2-2 | TRBV19 | 13
ASSMKQNTEAF | TRBJ1-1 | TRBV25-1 | 11
ASSHPGTSRSNEQF | TRBJ2-1 | TRBV3-1/TRBV3-2 | 14
ATSGGQGGWSDTQY | TRBJ2-3 | TRBV15 | 14
ASSEGQVETQY | TRBJ2-5 | TRBV5-1 | 11
ASSEDFNQPQH | TRBJ1-5 | TRBV6-2/TRBV6-3 | 11
ASSFGAGYEKLF | TRBJ1-4 | TRBV27 | 12
ASSLIGVEQF | TRBJ2-1 | TRBV5-6 | 10